A single sample is the source of the 23 T cell receptor beta chains below, sequenced in a study of T cells in Graves' hyperthyroidism and ophthalmopathy. Amplified TCR beta CDR3 regions came from RNA transcripts. With the HTBI primer set, the TCR CDR3 went through a first round of RT-PCR. Via MiXCR, TCRdb re-called the multiplex PCR reads, giving one row per CDR3 protein. The sample has 650,000 to 850,000 distinct CDR3 sequences, 18% seen once. Material: blood. The receptors originated from a woman in her forties or fifties with Graves' hyperthyroidism that later progressed to Graves' ophthalmopathy.

The chain links TRBV2 to TRBJ2-1; tentatively, D is TRBD1 (7 bases). V lost 9 bases to trimming and J lost 3 bases, with 21 bases between them. The CDR3 has 16 residues. The germline V gene encodes CDR1 SNHLY and CDR2 FYNNEI. CDR3 loop: CARKLERQGLYNEQFF. The CDR3 DNA reads TGTGCCAGAAAATTAGAAAGACAGGGACTCTACAATGAGCAGTTCTTC.

This clonotype has more than one count but fewer than ten. The V and J genes are TRBV9 and TRBJ1-4, with a possible D match to TRBD1 (5 bases). V was cut by 0 bases and J by 8 bases, with 11 bases left in between. Germline CDR1 reads SGDLS; CDR2 reads YYNGEE. CDR3 size: 14 residues. The CDR3 DNA follows: TGTGCCAGCAGCGTAGTGGGGACCGACGAAAAACTGTTTTTT. Its translation: CASSVVGTDEKLFF.

The chain is built from TRBV5-1 and TRBJ2-7; D is ambiguous. CDR1 and CDR2 (germline): SGHRS, YFSETQ. CDR3 length: 13 amino acids. The V end lost 2 bases, the J end lost 3 bases, and 9 bases lay between the germline ends. This chain's CDR3 is CASSLRPDYEQYF. CDR3 in DNA: TGCGCCAGCAGCTTAAGGCCCGACTACGAGCAGTACTTC.

The V gene is TRBV9, the J gene TRBJ2-1; the D gene is possibly TRBD2 (7 bases). The V and J ends lost 1 base and 4 bases respectively, with 21 bases between them. CDR1 and CDR2 from the germline V gene are SGDLS and YYNGEE. The CDR3 runs 18 residues. CDR3 DNA sequence: TGTGCCAGCAGCGTACCGACCGAGCCTGGGGGGGCGTACAATGAGCAGTTCTTC. It encodes CASSVPTEPGGAYNEQFF.

This clonotype was seen at least ten times. The rearrangement links TRBV3-1 to TRBJ2-7, with D hard to call. This CDR3 is 15 amino acids long. Trimming took off 0 bases at V and 0 bases at J, with 9 bases between the two ends. The germline gives CDR1 LGHDT, CDR2 YNNKEL (reference sequence). CDR3: CASSQDSLNSYEQYF. The DNA of the CDR3 is TGTGCCAGCAGCCAAGACTCCTTAAACTCCTACGAGCAGTACTTC.

Ten or more counts support this clonotype. The chain uses TRBV7-9 and TRBJ1-1; 7 positions agree with TRBD1. J lost 10 bases, V lost 3 bases, and 8 bases had no gene match. CDR3 length: 13 residues. Per the germline V gene, CDR1 is SEHNR and CDR2 is FQNEAQ (reference sequence). The CDR3 protein is CASSFDRAWRAFF. CDR3 in DNA: TGTGCCAGCAGCTTCGACAGGGCATGGCGAGCTTTCTTT.

In this sample, this clonotype turned up a few times. The rearrangement joins TRBV5-1 to TRBJ1-4; TRBD1 agrees at 7 bases. The CDR3 contains 17 residues. Germline V lookup: CDR1 SGHRS, CDR2 YFSETQ. Trimming at V came to 4 bases and at J to 5 bases, leaving 14 bases not matched to a gene. CDR3 region: CASSQMPRGAGNEKLFF. The CDR3 DNA reads TGCGCCAGCAGCCAAATGCCCAGGGGGGCGGGAAATGAAAAACTGTTTTTT.

The count of this clonotype is one. The CDR3 loop reads CASAIAGVQETQYF. The CDR3 DNA follows: TGCGCCAGCGCTATAGCGGGGGTACAAGAGACCCAGTACTTC. The chain has TRBV5-1 and TRBJ2-5; 9 bases line up with TRBD2. This CDR3 is 14 amino acids long. V trimming: 7 bases; J trimming: 2 bases; junction bases outside the gene matches: 6. Germline V lookup: CDR1 SGHRS, CDR2 YFSETQ.

This clonotype has more than one count but fewer than ten. One junction end does not reproduce the germline sequence, and a read error may be involved. The rearrangement links TRBV29-1 to TRBJ1-1; D is undetermined. Per the germline V gene, CDR1 is SQVTM and CDR2 is ANQGSEA. The CDR3 extends over 13 amino acids. In nucleotides, the CDR3 is TGCAGCGCTGAAGCGGGAGGCACCCTTGAAGCTTTCTTT. This translates into CSAEAGGTLEAFF.

This clonotype showed up just a few times. CDR3 coding DNA: TGCGCCAGCGGTGGCTGGTCCCAAGAGACCCAGTACTTC. Translating it yields CASGGWSQETQYF. The chain employs TRBV10-1 and TRBJ2-5; no definite D call. The CDR3 has 13 residues. V lost 8 bases and J lost 1, with 11 bases in between. Germline loops: CDR1 WNHNN, CDR2 SYGVQD (reference sequence).

This clonotype has a handful of counts. The chain's CDR3 is CAWSEGANTGELFF. Written as DNA, the CDR3 is TGTGCCTGGAGTGAGGGGGCGAACACCGGGGAGCTGTTTTTT. This chain connects TRBV30 to TRBJ2-2, with D possibly matching TRBD1 (6 bases). The germline V and J ends were trimmed by 1 base and 0 bases, with 6 bases remaining between them. Germline V gene sequence: CDR1 GTSNPN, CDR2 SVGIG (reference sequence). The CDR3 has 14 amino acids.

This clonotype showed up many times. This chain links TRBV9 with TRBJ1-1, with 7 bases matching TRBD1. Trimming at V came to 3 bases and at J to 0 bases, leaving 11 bases not matched to a gene. This CDR3 is 17 amino acids long. Germline lookup yields CDR1 SGDLS and CDR2 YYNGEE. CDR3 amino acids: CASSDRPKQGMNTEAFF. The CDR3 DNA reads as TGTGCCAGCAGCGATCGCCCTAAACAGGGGATGAACACTGAAGCTTTCTTT.

A note on this clonotype: With a much larger clone just one base away, this may be a read error. The rearrangement uses TRBV6-1 and TRBJ1-1, with D perhaps matching TRBD1 (6 bases). Per germline, CDR1 MNHNS and CDR2 SASEGT. Trimming left V 6 bases short and J 2 bases short, with 16 bases between. The CDR3 length is 15 residues. The CDR3 nucleotides read TGTGCCAGCAGGAGCCCGGGGGGCGGTAACACTGAAGCTTTCTTT. Translated: CASRSPGGGNTEAFF.

In its sample, this clonotype was seen a few times. The chain joins TRBV12-3 or TRBV12-4 to TRBJ1-2, with D perhaps matching TRBD1 (6 bases). The CDR3 runs 11 residues. V was shortened by 10 bases and J by 6 bases, with 12 bases between the two germline ends. The CDR3 DNA reads as TGTGCCAAAGGGGGGCAGAATGGCTACACCTTC. Protein: CAKGGQNGYTF.

This clonotype was picked up many times. The DNA for the CDR3 is TGTGCCAGCAGCTCCCTAGCAGGCGTAGGTGAAAAACTGTTTTTT. Amino acid sequence: CASSSLAGVGEKLFF. The chain links TRBV11-2 to TRBJ1-4; D uncertain. Germline V gene sequence: CDR1 SGHAT, CDR2 FQNNGV. The CDR3 consists of 15 residues. Trimming stripped 4 bases from V and 7 bases from J, with 16 bases between.

This clonotype was seen ten or more times. The rearrangement joins TRBV5-1 to TRBJ2-1; D might be TRBD2 (6 bases). In germline, CDR1 is SGHRS, CDR2 YFSETQ. This CDR3 has 15 amino acids. With 0 bases removed from V and 0 bases from J, the gap between germline ends came to 7 bases. CDR3 sequence reads: CASSLGGDSYNEQFF. CDR3 DNA: TGCGCCAGCAGCTTGGGCGGGGACTCCTACAATGAGCAGTTCTTC. Complete variable domain (other parts from reference TRBV5-1 and TRBJ2-1): KAGVTQTPRYLIKTRGQQVTLSCSPISGHRSVSWYQQTPGQGLQFLFEYFSETQRNKGNFPGRFSGRQFSNSRSEMNVSTLELGDSALYLCASSLGGDSYNEQFFGPGTRLTVL.

This clonotype has a count of ten or more. J is TRBJ1-5 and V is TRBV18; 8 bases line up with TRBD1. J gave up 5 bases and V 3 bases, and 3 bases lay outside the gene matches. Germline V gene lookup returns CDR1 KGHSH and CDR2 LQKENI. The CDR3 covers 14 residues. The CDR3 loop is CASSPQGADQPQHF. The CDR3 DNA is TGTGCCAGCTCACCTCAGGGGGCCGATCAGCCCCAGCATTTT.

The sample holds many counts of this clonotype. The chain uses TRBV18 and TRBJ1-1; no clear D. CDR3 length equals 14 residues. CDR1 KGHSH and CDR2 LQKENI come from the germline V gene. Trimming took off 6 bases at V and 2 bases at J, with 13 bases between the two ends. Here the CDR3 reads CASSSVGSNTEAFF. DNA for the CDR3: TGTGCCAGCTCCTCCGTGGGCAGCAACACTGAAGCTTTCTTT. Supplemented by reference TRBV18 and TRBJ1-1, the full variable domain reads NAGVMQNPRHLVRRRGQEARLRCSPMKGHSHVYWYRQLPEEGLKFMVYLQKENIIDESGMPKERFSAEFPKEGPSILRIQQVVRGDSAAYFCASSSVGSNTEAFFGQGTRLTVV.

This rearrangement joins TRBV27 to TRBJ2-5; 13 bases agree with TRBD2. Germline CDR1 MNHEY, CDR2 SMNVEV (reference sequence). The V segment lost 5 bases and the J segment 3 bases; nucleotides outside the gene matches: 12. This CDR3 has 18 amino acids. The CDR3 spells CASSLTSGLAGDEETQYF. The DNA of the CDR3 is TGTGCCAGCAGTCTCACTTCCGGACTAGCGGGGGATGAAGAGACCCAGTACTTC.

This clonotype has ten or more counts. The rearrangement uses TRBV6-5 and TRBJ2-7; a weak D match, TRBD2 (6 bases). The CDR3 runs 16 residues. The V end lost 4 bases, the J end lost 1 base, and 17 bases lay between the germline ends. Per germline, CDR1 MNHEY and CDR2 SVGAGI. DNA for the CDR3: TGTGCCAGCAGTTTGGGCCGGGACTTACTATCCTACGAGCAGTACTTC. Protein product: CASSLGRDLLSYEQYF.

This clonotype appeared many times. The chain carries TRBV6-1 and TRBJ1-1; TRBD1 agrees at 8 bases. Germline values: CDR1 MNHNS, CDR2 SASEGT. This CDR3 spans 16 amino acids. After removal of 4 bases from V and 4 bases from J, the junction contained 11 bases not matched to a gene. The CDR3 loop reads CASSAGDFRGLTEAFF. The CDR3 nucleotides read TGTGCCAGCAGTGCCGGGGACTTCAGGGGGCTCACTGAAGCTTTCTTT.

This clonotype was counted at least ten times. The chain is built from TRBV30 and TRBJ2-3; 7 nucleotides line up with TRBD2. The V gene's germline CDR1 is GTSNPN and CDR2 SVGIG (reference sequence). With V trimmed by 2 bases and J by 5 bases, 7 bases remained unmatched. The CDR3 runs 14 residues. This CDR3 is CAWSSGGGRDTQYF. The CDR3 DNA sequence: TGTGCCTGGAGTTCGGGCGGGGGAAGAGATACGCAGTATTTT.

V usage is TRBV6-1 and J usage is TRBJ2-7; 9 nucleotides match TRBD1. With V trimmed by 6 bases and J by 1 base, 7 bases remained unmatched. The CDR3 has 15 amino acids. CDR1 and CDR2 (germline): MNHNS, SASEGT. The CDR3 sequence: CASSAGQGISYEQYF. Here the CDR3 DNA reads TGTGCCAGCAGCGCGGGACAGGGAATTTCCTACGAGCAGTACTTC.